Listed here are 20 T cell receptor beta chains from one sample, sequenced in a study of blood T cell repertoires in COVID-19. Some clones are missing from TCRdb's copy, which holds only in-frame ones; the method was immunoSEQ multiplex PCR. The sample has around 170,000 clones, around nine tenths seen once. The source material was peripheral blood. These receptors originate from a man aged 45-65 years with acute or convalescent COVID-19.

The V call is TRBV28, the J call TRBJ1-5; tentative D call: TRBD1 (6 bases). This CDR3 region has 14 residues. Between the trimmed V and J ends, which lost 5 bases and 9 bases, there was a span of 17 bases. Looked up from germline, CDR1 is MDHEN and CDR2 is SYDVKM. DNA for the CDR3: TGTGCCAGCAGTCCGGGACAAAGGATGTGGCCCCAGCATTTT. Its translation: CASSPGQRMWPQHF. The whole variable domain, filled in from reference TRBV28 and TRBJ1-5, reads DVKVTQSSRYLVKRTGEKVFLECVQDMDHENMFWYRQDPGLGLRLIYFSYDVKMKEKGDIPEGYSVSREKKERFSLILESASTNQTSMYLCASSPGQRMWPQHFGDGTRLSIL.

CDR3 residues: CASRSGTKGYTF. As DNA, the CDR3 is TGTGCCAGCAGATCCGGGACAAAAGGCTACACCTTC. This sequence joins TRBV6-5 and TRBJ1-2, with a possible D match to TRBD1 (6 bases). This CDR3 is built from 12 residues. The V end was cut by 6 bases, the J end by 8 bases, with 13 bases between. Germline lookup yields CDR1 MNHEY and CDR2 SVGAGI.

CDR3 bases: TGCGCCAGCAGCCCCGGGACAGAAACAGATACGCAGTATTTT. Its protein is CASSPGTETDTQYF. The rearrangement links TRBV10-1 to TRBJ2-3; TRBD1 matches 7 bases. CDR3 size: 14 residues. Trimming took 6 bases from V and 3 from J; bases not matched to a gene: 6. CDR1 is WNHNN, CDR2 SYGVQD, per germline (reference sequence).

This sequence joins TRBV6-1 and TRBJ2-2; 8 nucleotides align to TRBD1. This CDR3 has 17 amino acids. Losses at the gene ends were 3 bases for V and 5 bases for J; bases not matched to a gene: 11. The germline CDR1 and CDR2 sequences are MNHNS and SASEGT. This CDR3 is CASSDPRTGLRTGELFF. CDR3 DNA: TGTGCCAGCAGTGATCCCCGGACAGGGCTACGAACCGGGGAGCTGTTTTTT.

J is TRBJ2-3 and V is TRBV24-1, with D perhaps matching TRBD2 (6 bases). Trimming cost V 0 bases and J 6 bases, with 15 bases left between them. This CDR3 is built from 16 residues. The germline CDR1 and CDR2 sequences are KGHDR and SFDVKD. CDR3 loop: CATSDLLAGSLDTQYF. The CDR3 nucleotides read TGTGCCACCAGTGATTTGCTGGCGGGGAGCTTGGATACGCAGTATTTT.

The rearrangement links TRBV19 to TRBJ1-1; maybe TRBD1 (5 bases). The V end was cut by 5 bases, the J end by 4 bases, with 17 bases between. This CDR3 region has 15 residues. The germline CDR1 and CDR2 sequences are LNHDA and SQIVND (reference sequence). CDR3: CASSPQQGRGTEAFF. The CDR3, as DNA: TGTGCCAGTAGTCCCCAGCAGGGCCGAGGCACTGAAGCTTTCTTT.

V gene TRBV7-2 combines with J gene TRBJ1-5; D unclear. The V and J ends lost 4 bases and 0 bases respectively, with 10 bases between them. The CDR3 loop spans 15 amino acids. Germline loops: CDR1 SGHTA, CDR2 FQGNSA. The CDR3 protein is CASSSAPNSNQPQHF. In DNA form, the CDR3 reads TGTGCCAGCAGCTCCGCACCTAATAGCAATCAGCCCCAGCATTTT.

This chain uses TRBV19 with TRBJ2-1; the D gene is possibly TRBD2 (6 bases). The CDR3 has 12 amino acids. Germline-derived CDR1 and CDR2 are LNHDA and SQIVND (reference sequence). V lost 5 bases and J lost 13, with 15 bases in between. CDR3 coding DNA: TGTGCCAGTAGTTCCCGTGTGGGGGGACAGTTCTTC. Its translation is CASSSRVGGQFF. Drawing the rest from reference TRBV19 and TRBJ2-1, the complete variable domain is DGGITQSPKYLFRKEGQNVTLSCEQNLNHDAMYWYRQDPGQGLRLIYYSQIVNDFQKGDIAEGYSVSREKKESFPLTVTSAQKNPTAFYLCASSSRVGGQFFGPGTRLTVL.

The rearrangement links TRBV6-2 or TRBV6-3 to TRBJ1-1; tentative D call: TRBD1 (6 bases). Germline values: CDR1 MNHEY, CDR2 SVGEGT. The ends were cut back, 5 bases at V and 5 bases at J, with 12 bases in the middle. The CDR3 contains 13 residues. The CDR3 nucleotides are TGTGCCAGCAGTCCACAGGGAAGGACTGAAGCTTTCTTT. Encoded protein: CASSPQGRTEAFF.

The V gene is TRBV6-1, the J gene TRBJ2-7; 9 nucleotides line up with TRBD2. Germline assignment: CDR1 MNHNS and CDR2 SASEGT. The CDR3 sequence is 15 residues long. The V gene end was trimmed by 0 bases and the J gene end by 5 bases; junction bases not matched to a gene: 5. CDR3 nucleotide sequence: TGTGCCAGCAGTGAAGCTTACGGACTAGCGAACGAGCAGTACGTC. Protein product: CASSEAYGLANEQYV.

The chain employs TRBV12-3 or TRBV12-4 and TRBJ2-3; TRBD1 agrees at 12 bases. The CDR3 is made up of 13 amino acids. The J segment lost 4 bases and the V segment lost 8 bases, leaving 1 base of the junction unmatched. The chain's CDR3 is CASRDRGPDTQYF. The CDR3 nucleotides are TGTGCCAGCCGGGACAGGGGGCCAGATACGCAGTATTTT.

This chain links TRBV4-3 with TRBJ1-5; D gene unclear. CDR1 is LGHNA, CDR2 YSLEER, per germline. The CDR3 consists of 17 residues. Trimming cost V 3 bases and J 2 bases, with 17 bases left between them. This chain's CDR3 is CASSHRTPPVGNQPQHF. In DNA, the CDR3 is TGCGCCAGCAGCCACCGAACCCCCCCGGTCGGCAATCAGCCCCAGCATTTT.

The chain employs TRBV10-1 and TRBJ2-7; D gene uncertain. The germline V gene encodes CDR1 WNHNN and CDR2 SYGVQD (reference sequence). The V gene lost 6 bases and the J gene lost 6 bases, with 15 bases spanning the gap. This CDR3 comprises 13 residues. In DNA form, the CDR3 reads TGCGCCAGCAGCCCAGAAGGAGCGCGCGAGCAGTACTTC. It codes for CASSPEGAREQYF.

The chain carries TRBV7-2 and TRBJ2-6; the D gene is possibly TRBD1 (6 bases). Deletions cut 5 bases from V and 0 bases from J, with 20 bases between. The CDR3 sequence is 19 residues long. Germline-derived CDR1 and CDR2 are SGHTA and FQGNSA. DNA for the CDR3: TGTGCCAGCAGCACGCAAGGGACACCTACTCCCTCTGGGGCCAACGTCCTGACTTTC. Protein sequence: CASSTQGTPTPSGANVLTF.

The rearrangement joins TRBV28 to TRBJ2-6; 9 positions match TRBD1. The germline V gene has CDR1 MDHEN and CDR2 SYDVKM. The V and J ends lost 4 bases and 4 bases, in that order; junction bases with no gene match: 8. This CDR3 is built from 17 residues. DNA for the CDR3: TGTGCCAGCAGTTGGACAGGGGACATTGCGGGGGCCAACGTCCTGACTTTC. Translating gives CASSWTGDIAGANVLTF.

The chain joins TRBV11-2 to TRBJ1-1; D gene ambiguous. This CDR3 has 16 amino acids. Germline values: CDR1 SGHAT, CDR2 FQNNGV. Trimming cost V 0 bases and J 4 bases, with 15 bases left between them. The CDR3 protein is CASSLDWVGSGTEAFF. CDR3 in DNA: TGTGCCAGCAGCTTAGATTGGGTTGGTAGCGGCACTGAAGCTTTCTTT.

This clone has a single count. The genes are TRBV9 and TRBJ1-2; 8 nucleotides agree with TRBD1. The germline V gene has CDR1 SGDLS and CDR2 YYNGEE. This CDR3 spans 12 amino acids. V lost 10 bases to trimming and J lost 14 bases; unmatched junction nucleotides: 16. The CDR3 reads CARGQGAVKKTF. CDR3 bases: TGTGCCCGGGGGCAGGGGGCCGTTAAGAAGACCTTC.

The J gene is TRBJ2-5, the V gene TRBV25-1; 7 bases are a match to TRBD1. Looked up from germline, CDR1 is MGHDK and CDR2 is SYGVNS. The J segment lost 5 bases and the V segment lost 6 bases, leaving 15 bases of the junction unmatched. CDR3 length: 16 residues. The CDR3 DNA sequence: TGTGCCAGCAGGTCCCTACGGACAGGTCTCACGGAGACCCAGTACTTC. The encoded protein is CASRSLRTGLTETQYF. Using reference TRBV25-1 and TRBJ2-5 for the parts outside the CDR3, the full variable domain is EADIYQTPRYLVIGTGKKITLECSQTMGHDKMYWYQQDPGMELHLIHYSYGVNSTEKGDLSSESTVSRIRTEHFPLTLESARPSHTSQYLCASRSLRTGLTETQYFGPGTRLLVL.

The genes are TRBV9 and TRBJ2-2; a weak D match, TRBD2 (5 bases). The CDR3 runs 16 residues. The V end lost 0 bases, the J end lost 7 bases, and 16 bases lay between the germline ends. Germline V gene data show CDR1 as SGDLS and CDR2 as YYNGEE. The CDR3 reads CASSVVLGGYGGELFF. CDR3 nucleotides: TGTGCCAGCAGCGTAGTCCTAGGAGGATACGGCGGGGAGCTGTTTTTT.

This clone was observed a few times. This chain connects TRBV5-1 to TRBJ2-3; 7 bases are shared with TRBD2. Germline trimming cut 4 bases from V and 0 bases from J; bases unmatched to any gene: 8. The CDR3 is made up of 16 amino acids. Germline V gene data show CDR1 as SGHRS and CDR2 as YFSETQ. For the CDR3, the DNA is TGCGCCAGCAGCCCCAGGGAGGGGATAAGCACAGATACGCAGTATTTT. Protein sequence: CASSPREGISTDTQYF.